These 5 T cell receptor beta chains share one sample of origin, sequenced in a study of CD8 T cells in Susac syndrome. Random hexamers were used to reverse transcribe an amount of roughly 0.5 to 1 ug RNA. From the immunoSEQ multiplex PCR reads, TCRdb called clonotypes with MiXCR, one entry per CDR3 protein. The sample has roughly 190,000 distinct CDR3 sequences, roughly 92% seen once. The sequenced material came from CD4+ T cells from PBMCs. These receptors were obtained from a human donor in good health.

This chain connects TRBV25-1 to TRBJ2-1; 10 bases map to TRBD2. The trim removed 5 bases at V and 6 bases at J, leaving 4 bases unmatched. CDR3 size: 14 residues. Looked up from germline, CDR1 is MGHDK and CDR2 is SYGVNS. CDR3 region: CASSISGGLNEQFF. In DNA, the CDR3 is TGTGCCAGCAGTATTAGCGGGGGGCTCAATGAGCAGTTCTTC.

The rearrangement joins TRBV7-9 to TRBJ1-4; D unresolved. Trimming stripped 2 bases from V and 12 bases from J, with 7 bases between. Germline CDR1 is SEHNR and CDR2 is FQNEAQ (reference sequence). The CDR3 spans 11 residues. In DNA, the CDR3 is TGTGCCAGCAGCTTACAAAGGGAACTGTTTTTT. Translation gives CASSLQRELFF.

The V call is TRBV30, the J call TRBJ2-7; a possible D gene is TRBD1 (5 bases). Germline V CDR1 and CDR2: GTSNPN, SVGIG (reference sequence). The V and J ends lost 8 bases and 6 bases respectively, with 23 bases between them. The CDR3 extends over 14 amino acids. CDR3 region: CAREATDSSGEQYF. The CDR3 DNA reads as TGTGCCCGAGAGGCGACAGATTCATCCGGCGAGCAGTACTTC.

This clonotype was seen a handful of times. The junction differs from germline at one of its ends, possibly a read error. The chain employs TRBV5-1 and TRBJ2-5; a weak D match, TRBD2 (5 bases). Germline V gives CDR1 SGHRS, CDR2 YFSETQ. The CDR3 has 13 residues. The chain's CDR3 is CASTRGPEETQYF. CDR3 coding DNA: TGTGCCAGCACACGAGGGCCAGAAGAGACCCAGTACTTC. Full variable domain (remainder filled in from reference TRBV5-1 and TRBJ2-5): KAGVTQTPRYLIKTRGQQVTLSCSPISGHRSVSWYQQTPGQGLQFLFEYFSETQRNKGNFPGRFSGRQFSNSRSEMNVSTLELGDSALYLCASTRGPEETQYFGPGTRLLVL.

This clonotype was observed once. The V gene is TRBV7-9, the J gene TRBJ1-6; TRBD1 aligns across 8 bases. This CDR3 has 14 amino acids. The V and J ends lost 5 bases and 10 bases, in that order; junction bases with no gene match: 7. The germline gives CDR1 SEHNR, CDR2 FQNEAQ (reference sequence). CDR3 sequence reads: CASSLGQGKSPLHF. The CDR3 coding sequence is TGTGCCAGCAGCCTAGGACAGGGTAAATCACCCCTCCACTTT.